This is a list of T cell receptor beta chains from one sample in a study of breast tumors, draining lymph nodes, adjacent tissues. In TCRdb, the multiplex PCR reads were re-called with MiXCR into one record per CDR3 protein. The profile covers under 85,000 distinct CDR3 sequences, with under 25% appearing a single time and around 2.4% taken by the ten largest. The specimen sequenced was axillary lymph node tissue. The receptor set was obtained from a female donor with breast cancer. Some clones in this sample may be carry-over from other donors' samples. Both conserved end residues are part of each CDR3. The D gene is left open where the match is weak. Size values are once, few and many counts, or a class for expanded clones, and some rows have none.

>NA|TRBJ2-1|TRBV27|many
CAVRAYNEQFF
TGTGCCGTCCGGGCCTACAATGAGCAGTTCTTC
>NA|TRBJ2-5|TRBV2|many
CASSGTSRETQYF
TGTGCCAGCAGTGGAACTAGTAGGGAGACCCAGTACTTC
>NA|TRBJ2-5|TRBV11-3|many
CASSGWGRKTQYF
TGTGCCAGCAGCGGGTGGGGGAGAAAGACCCAGTACTTC
>TRBD2|TRBJ2-2|TRBV5-1|many
CASSLAWREGNTGELFF
TGCGCCAGCAGCTTGGCCTGGCGGGAGGGGAACACCGGGGAGCTGTTTTTT
>TRBD2|TRBJ2-1|TRBV9|few
CASSVSSLAGDGEQFF
TGTGCCAGCAGCGTAAGTTCGCTAGCGGGAGATGGTGAGCAGTTCTTT
>NA|TRBJ2-1|TRBV10-3|many
CAISLDNEQFF
TGTGCCATCAGCCTGGACAATGAGCAGTTCTTC
>NA|TRBJ2-2|TRBV6-5|NA
CASSRGRARTGELFF
TGTGCCAGCAGCAGGGGGAGGGCCCGAACCGGGGAGCTGTTTTTT
>NA|TRBJ2-5|TRBV2|many
CASRESSAWYQETQYF
TGTGCCAGCAGGGAATCTAGCGCTTGGTACCAAGAGACCCAGTACTTC
>TRBD2|TRBJ2-1|TRBV5-6|many
CASSSPGGGRGGNEQFF
TGTGCCAGCAGCTCCCCGGGAGGGGGAAGGGGAGGCAATGAGCAGTTCTTC
>NA|TRBJ2-4|TRBV7-2|few
CASSLGGLKYF
TGTGCCAGCAGCCTGGGGGGCCTCAAGTACTTC
>NA|TRBJ2-5|TRBV2|many
CASSDGGFQETQYF
TGTGCCAGCAGTGACGGGGGTTTCCAAGAGACCCAGTACTTC
>TRBD2|TRBJ2-7|TRBV5-1|many
CATPTGREVTYEQYF
TGCGCCACCCCGACGGGGCGGGAGGTTACCTACGAGCAGTACTTC